Below, 11 T cell receptor beta chains from the same sample are listed, as sequenced in a study of early T cells in non-severe SARS-CoV-2 infection. TCRdb redid the calling of the 5' RACE reads with MiXCR, one entry per CDR3 protein. The table lists more than 35,000 distinct CDR3 sequences, 3.9% of them singletons, with 9% to 10% in the top ten. The sample was whole blood. All receptors derive from an adult who was a healthcare worker with PCR-confirmed SARS-CoV-2 infection or an uninfected control (not recorded which).

This clonotype was seen many times. The chain combines TRBV20-1 with TRBJ2-1; possibly TRBD1 for D (5 bases). The germline V and J ends were trimmed by 1 base and 4 bases, with 8 bases remaining between them. The length of the CDR3 is 13 residues. Looked up from germline, CDR1 is DFQATT and CDR2 is SNEGSKA (reference sequence). The CDR3 coding sequence is TGCAGTGCTAGAGTACAGGTGTACAATGAGCAGTTCTTC. It yields the protein CSARVQVYNEQFF.

In this sample, this clonotype turned up a few times. The V and J genes are TRBV20-1 and TRBJ2-2, with D possibly being TRBD2 (5 bases). This CDR3 spans 19 amino acids. The germline gives CDR1 DFQATT, CDR2 SNEGSKA (reference sequence). The V end was cut by 0 bases, the J end by 3 bases, with 23 bases between. The CDR3 loop reads CSARDLSARETHYTGELFF. CDR3 coding DNA: TGCAGTGCTAGAGACCTCTCTGCCCGGGAAACCCACTACACCGGGGAGCTGTTTTTT.

This clonotype was detected ten times or more. This chain uses TRBV7-8 with TRBJ1-1; D unresolved. The V gene's germline CDR1 is SGHVS and CDR2 FQNEAQ. The V end lost 0 bases, the J end lost 7 bases, and 9 bases lay between the germline ends. The CDR3 contains 13 residues. The CDR3 here is CASSLARQNEAFF. DNA for the CDR3: TGTGCCAGCAGCTTAGCGAGGCAGAATGAAGCTTTCTTT.

This clonotype was counted at least ten times. The genes are TRBV6-2 or TRBV6-3 and TRBJ1-5; TRBD1 matches at 9 bases. Trimming took 2 bases from V and 2 from J; bases not matched to a gene: 7. CDR1 MNHEY and CDR2 SVGEGT come from the germline V gene. The CDR3 spans 17 residues. The CDR3 protein is CASSYGTGNYGNQPQHF. CDR3 bases: TGTGCCAGCAGTTACGGGACAGGGAATTACGGCAATCAGCCCCAGCATTTT.

This clonotype was observed at least ten times. The chain links TRBV4-2 to TRBJ1-6; D call uncertain. V was shortened by 0 bases and J by 7 bases, with 13 bases between the two germline ends. The CDR3 contains 16 residues. The germline CDR1 and CDR2 sequences are LGHNA and YNFKEQ. Here the CDR3 reads CASSQDVGGPNSPLHF. CDR3 nucleotide sequence: TGTGCCAGCAGCCAAGATGTGGGAGGGCCCAATTCACCCCTCCACTTT.

In its sample, this clonotype was seen a few times. V usage is TRBV10-3 and J usage is TRBJ2-7; 10 bases align to TRBD1. J lost 5 bases, V lost 5 bases, and 6 bases had no gene match. The CDR3 is made up of 14 amino acids. Per the germline V gene, CDR1 is ENHRY and CDR2 is SYGVKD. The CDR3 sequence: CAISTPTGGNEQYF. The CDR3 nucleotides read TGTGCCATCAGTACCCCGACAGGGGGCAACGAGCAGTACTTC.

With regard to this clonotype: Compared with germline, one end of the junction differs, possibly owing to a read error. This sequence joins TRBV4-3 and TRBJ2-7; D unresolved. Per the germline V gene, CDR1 is LGHNA and CDR2 is YSLEER. CDR3 length equals 14 residues. The CDR3 protein is CAGSQARENYEQYF. In DNA, the CDR3 is TGCGCCGGCAGCCAAGCCAGAGAGAACTACGAGCAGTACTTC.

This clonotype was detected ten times or more. CDR3 in DNA: TGTGCCACCAGTGCCCAGGGGGCCGGGGAGCTGTTTTTT. As protein: CATSAQGAGELFF. This chain connects TRBV24-1 to TRBJ2-2, with 7 bases identical to TRBD1. CDR1 is KGHDR and CDR2 is SFDVKD in the germline V gene. The CDR3 consists of 13 residues. V gave up 5 bases and J gave up 6 bases; unmatched junction bases: 2.

Ten or more counts support this clonotype. The chain combines TRBV5-1 with TRBJ2-5; D not resolved. The CDR3 totals 15 residues. The V and J ends lost 5 bases and 0 bases respectively, with 14 bases between them. Germline V CDR1 and CDR2: SGHRS, YFSETQ. The CDR3 sequence is CASSSGPRYQETQYF. CDR3 coding DNA: TGCGCCAGCAGTTCCGGACCCAGGTACCAAGAGACCCAGTACTTC.

This clonotype was recorded many times. CDR3 DNA sequence: TGTGCCAGCAGCCCCCCGCGGGGGGCTAGCACAGATACGCAGTATTTT. This sequence encodes CASSPPRGASTDTQYF. This sequence joins TRBV7-9 and TRBJ2-3; 8 bases align to TRBD2. CDR1 and CDR2 from the germline V gene are SEHNR and FQNEAQ (reference sequence). This CDR3 spans 16 amino acids. V lost 5 bases, J lost 0 bases, and 7 bases stayed unmatched.

This clonotype was observed at least ten times. The chain employs TRBV25-1 and TRBJ2-1; D is undetermined. The V gene's germline CDR1 is MGHDK and CDR2 SYGVNS. CDR3 size: 15 residues. Trimming removed 4 bases at V and 0 bases at J, with 10 bases between. DNA of the CDR3: TGTGCCAGCAGTGCCTCTGCCAGCTCCTACAATGAGCAGTTCTTC. This codes for CASSASASSYNEQFF.